These T cell receptor beta chains were read from a single sample in a study of CDR3 diversity in severe acne. TCRdb recomputed calls from the PCR reads with MiXCR, one row per CDR3 protein. The repertoire includes about 100,000 distinct CDR3 sequences, more than 45% of them detected once, and roughly an eighth sits in the top ten. Sequenced material: blood. These TCRs come from a male donor with acne. CDR3s include the opening cysteine and the closing phenylalanine or tryptophan. The D gene is left open where the match is weak. Part of the rows lack a size; the others show once, few, many or a class for expanded clones.

j_gene	d_gene	v_gene	len	abundance	CDR3aa	CDR3nt
TRBJ2-7	TRBD2	TRBV7-2	14	NA	CASSSGLAGDEQYF	TGTGCCAGCAGCTCCGGACTAGCGGGCGACGAGCAGTACTTC
TRBJ2-7	NA	TRBV11-1	13	NA	CASSPGRSYEQYF	TGTGCCAGCAGCCCTGGACGTTCCTACGAGCAGTACTTC
TRBJ2-7	NA	TRBV10-1	15	medium-sized	CAEGGRVGVSYEQYF	TGCGCCGAAGGGGGAAGAGTCGGAGTCTCCTACGAGCAGTACTTC
TRBJ2-1	TRBD2	TRBV6-6	15	medium-sized	CASSPATSNHNEQFF	TGTGCCAGCAGCCCAGCGACTAGCAACCACAATGAGCAGTTCTTC
TRBJ2-3	NA	TRBV20-1	14	many	CSALKGSRSDTQYF	TGCAGTGCACTGAAGGGGAGCCGGTCGGATACGCAGTATTTT
TRBJ2-7	NA	TRBV7-9	14	once	CVSSPAEVTYEQYF	TGTGTCAGCAGTCCAGCGGAGGTCACCTACGAGCAGTACTTC
TRBJ2-3	NA	TRBV11-3	14	NA	CASAGGSGSDTQYF	TGTGCCAGCGCAGGTGGGAGTGGGTCAGATACGCAGTATTTT
TRBJ1-2	NA	TRBV20-1	8	NA	CRVGGYTF	TGCAGGGTCGGCGGCTACACCTTC
TRBJ1-1	TRBD1	TRBV7-8	15	NA	CASSPRDREDTEAFF	TGTGCCAGCAGCCCCCGGGACAGGGAGGACACTGAAGCTTTCTTT
TRBJ2-1	TRBD2	TRBV6-4	14	NA	CASSPRGDHNEQFF	TGTGCCAGCAGTCCGCGGGGGGACCACAATGAGCAGTTCTTC
TRBJ2-1	TRBD2	TRBV19	15	NA	CTSSIASGRLYGQFF	TGTACCAGTAGTATAGCTAGCGGGAGGTTATATGGGCAATTCTTC
TRBJ2-6	TRBD1	TRBV29-1	17	NA	CSVEETGISSGANVPTF	TGCAGCGTTGAGGAGACAGGGATAAGCTCTGGGGCCAACGTCCCGACTTTC
TRBJ2-2	NA	TRBV20-1	14	few	CSATGTSNTGELFF	TGCAGTGCGACCGGGACATCTAACACCGGGGAGCTGTTTTTT
TRBJ2-7	NA	TRBV7-3	16	NA	CASSSAGGGASGEQYF	TGTGCCAGCAGTTCCGCAGGGGGAGGCGCGTCAGGAGAGCAGTACTTC
TRBJ1-5	NA	TRBV12-3/TRBV12-4	13	NA	CASRLWVGQPQHF	TGTGCCAGCAGGTTATGGGTTGGGCAGCCCCAGCATTTT
TRBJ1-2	TRBD1	TRBV19	15	NA	CASSPGTASNYGYTF	TGTGCCAGTAGCCCAGGGACAGCGTCTAACTATGGCTACACCTTC
TRBJ2-7	TRBD1	TRBV24-1	14	NA	CATSDKQTGTEQYF	TGTGCCACCAGTGACAAACAGACAGGGACCGAGCAGTACTTC
TRBJ1-6	NA	TRBV15	20	NA	CATSRDLTGKTGPYNSPLHF	TGCGCCACCAGCAGGGACCTAACCGGAAAAACGGGCCCCTATAATTCACCCCTCCACTTT
TRBJ1-1	NA	TRBV28	15	NA	CASSLCGRATTEAFF	TGTGCCAGCAGTCTGTGCGGCAGGGCAACCACTGAAGCTTTCTTT
TRBJ2-7	NA	TRBV4-2	16	many	CASSQANVPSGYEQYF	TGTGCCAGCAGCCAAGCTAACGTCCCATCGGGCTACGAGCAGTACTTC
TRBJ2-7	NA	TRBV20-1	14	medium-sized	CSASKPGPWGEQYF	TGCAGTGCTTCTAAACCGGGACCCTGGGGCGAGCAGTACTTC
TRBJ1-5	NA	TRBV24-1	15	NA	CATSEDGQRNQPQHF	TGTGCCACCAGTGAAGATGGACAGCGCAATCAGCCCCAGCATTTT
TRBJ1-1	TRBD1	TRBV13	14	NA	CASRRTGGASEAFF	TGTGCCAGCAGAAGGACAGGGGGCGCATCTGAAGCTTTCTTT
TRBJ2-7	TRBD1	TRBV7-2	14	NA	CASSTDRVSYEQYF	TGTGCCAGCAGCACCGACAGGGTTTCCTACGAGCAGTACTTC
TRBJ2-1	NA	TRBV19	11	many	CATQAYNEQFF	TGTGCCACCCAGGCCTACAATGAGCAGTTCTTC
TRBJ1-1	NA	TRBV29-1	13	many	CSVEAPGSPEAFF	TGCAGCGTTGAAGCGCCCGGGAGCCCAGAAGCTTTCTTT
TRBJ2-3	NA	TRBV13	16	few	CASRPHGDARADTQYF	TGTGCCAGCAGACCCCACGGGGACGCGAGGGCAGATACGCAGTATTTT
TRBJ1-5	TRBD1	TRBV2	14	NA	CASKGAGVNQPQHF	TGTGCCAGCAAGGGGGCCGGGGTCAATCAGCCCCAGCATTTT
TRBJ1-2	NA	TRBV7-4	15	NA	CASVKTGNLIYGYTF	TGTGCCAGCGTGAAAACAGGGAATTTGATATACGGCTACACCTTC
TRBJ2-5	TRBD2	TRBV10-3	16	NA	CAISGIPSGGQETQYF	TGTGCCATCAGTGGTATTCCTAGCGGCGGACAAGAGACCCAGTACTTC
TRBJ2-5	NA	TRBV15	14	few	CATSRDYLQETQYF	TGTGCCACCAGCAGAGATTACCTACAAGAGACCCAGTACTTC
TRBJ2-3	TRBD2	TRBV12-5	16	NA	CASGLGLAGGTDTQYF	TGTGCTAGTGGTTTAGGACTAGCGGGGGGCACAGATACGCAGTATTTT
TRBJ2-5	TRBD2	TRBV20-1	17	NA	CSARDEASGPYQETQYF	TGCAGTGCTAGAGATGAGGCTAGCGGGCCGTACCAAGAGACCCAGTACTTC
TRBJ2-2	TRBD2	TRBV19	16	NA	CASSESLAGVGGELFF	TGTGCCAGTAGTGAAAGCCTAGCGGGAGTGGGCGGGGAGCTGTTTTTT
TRBJ1-5	NA	TRBV27	13	few	CASSLGLYQPQHF	TGTGCCAGCAGCCTAGGGCTTTATCAGCCCCAGCATTTT
TRBJ2-1	TRBD2	TRBV10-3	14	many	CAINPGLAGVEQFF	TGTGCCATCAACCCGGGACTAGCGGGAGTCGAGCAGTTCTTC
TRBJ1-1	NA	TRBV15	15	NA	CATSSTGSMNTEAFF	TGTGCCACCAGCAGTACGGGATCAATGAACACCGAAGCTTTCTTT
TRBJ2-3	NA	TRBV20-1	11	many	CSADLTDTQYF	TGCAGTGCAGACCTAACAGATACGCAGTATTTT
TRBJ2-6	NA	TRBV15	16	NA	CATSRDWASGANVLTF	TGTGCCACCAGCAGAGATTGGGCCTCTGGGGCCAACGTCCTGACTTTC
TRBJ1-1	NA	TRBV28	15	NA	CASSPWTTMNTEAFF	TGTGCCAGCAGTCCATGGACAACCATGAACACTGAAGCTTTCTTT
TRBJ2-7	NA	TRBV7-2	15	NA	CASSLATPSVYEQYF	TGTGCCAGCAGTCTAGCTACCCCGTCGGTCTACGAGCAGTACTTC
TRBJ1-6	NA	TRBV20-1	17	many	CSAREVQGTYNNSPLHF	TGCAGTGCTAGAGAGGTCCAGGGCACTTACAATAATTCACCCCTCCACTTT